A selection of T cell receptor beta chains follows, all from one sample in a study of blood T cell repertoires in COVID-19. Assay used: immunoSEQ multiplex PCR; TCRdb lists only in-frame clones, some missing. There are 350,000 to 400,000 clones in the sample; about 88% occur only once, and around 7.5% lies in the top ten. Sequenced material: peripheral blood. All receptors derive from a woman aged 55-69 years with COVID-19, enrolled during active disease. CDR3s include the opening cysteine and the closing phenylalanine or tryptophan. A D gene is named only where the DNA matches it firmly. Expanded clones get a size class; other rows say once, few or many, or leave the size out.

d_call	clone_size	v_call	j_call	cdr3_nt	cdr3_aa
TRBD2	.	TRBV29-1	TRBJ2-1	TGCAGCGTTGGAGGGACTAGCGGGGGCCGCTACAATGAGCAGTTCTTC	CSVGGTSGGRYNEQFF
.	.	TRBV18	TRBJ2-5	TGTGCCAGCTCACCAAGAGTCCTCCAAGAGACCCAGTACTTC	CASSPRVLQETQYF
.	.	TRBV12-3/TRBV12-4	TRBJ2-4	TGTGCCAGCAGTTCCAGGGATAGGAACATTCAGTACTTC	CASSSRDRNIQYF
TRBD1	.	TRBV4-2	TRBJ1-4	TGTGCCAGCAGCCAAGAAGGGACAGGGGGCATCGGGGAAAAACTGTTTTTT	CASSQEGTGGIGEKLFF
TRBD1	.	TRBV5-6	TRBJ1-2	TGTGCCAGCAGCGCGGGACAGGGTATCTATGGCTACACCTTC	CASSAGQGIYGYTF
.	.	TRBV5-6	TRBJ2-5	TGTGCCAGCAGCTTGGGAACTAGTCAAAAGACCCAGTACTTC	CASSLGTSQKTQYF
.	.	TRBV4-1	TRBJ2-7	TGCGCCAGCAGCCAAGCTCCGCGGAGCTACGAGCAGTACTTC	CASSQAPRSYEQYF
.	.	TRBV29-1	TRBJ1-5	TGCAGCGTTGCCAGGGAAGGTCAGCCCCAGCATTTT	CSVAREGQPQHF
.	once	TRBV6-1	TRBJ1-4	TGTGCCAGCAGTTATCGAACTAATGAAAAACTGTTTTTT	CASSYRTNEKLFF
.	.	TRBV30	TRBJ1-2	TGTGCCTGGAGTCCCGAGACTTCGGGCCAACTAGGCTATGGCTACACCTTC	CAWSPETSGQLGYGYTF
TRBD1	.	TRBV6-2/TRBV6-3	TRBJ2-7	TGTGCCAGCAACCCAACTCCGGGACAGATCATAGCAGGCTACGAGCAGTACTTC	CASNPTPGQIIAGYEQYF
.	.	TRBV6-5	TRBJ2-5	TGTGCCAGCAGTTACTCGGAGGCCGGGGTTGGGACCCAGTACTTC	CASSYSEAGVGTQYF
TRBD1	.	TRBV3-1/TRBV3-2	TRBJ1-2	TGTGCCAGCAGCCAAGCCCAGGGGGCGGAGGGCTACACCTTC	CASSQAQGAEGYTF
.	.	TRBV7-8	TRBJ2-7	TGTGCCAGCAGCTTACAGGGCAACTCCTACGAGCAGTACTTC	CASSLQGNSYEQYF
.	.	TRBV5-5	TRBJ1-5	TGTGCCAGCAGCCTTATGAGCGGTCAGCCCCAGCATTTT	CASSLMSGQPQHF
.	.	TRBV9	TRBJ2-7	TGTGCCAGCAGCGTAGGAGGAGGGTTCAACGAGCAGTACTTC	CASSVGGGFNEQYF
.	.	TRBV5-6	TRBJ2-2	TGTGCCAGCATGCGGGACACCGGGGAGCTGTTTTTT	CASMRDTGELFF
.	.	TRBV5-1	TRBJ1-1	TGCGCCAGCAGCTTTCATGGACAGATAAAGGGGGAAGCTTTCTTT	CASSFHGQIKGEAFF
.	few	TRBV23-1	TRBJ2-7	TGCGCCAGCAGTTGGGCTACCTACGAGCAGTACTTC	CASSWATYEQYF
TRBD1	.	TRBV2	TRBJ2-7	TGTGCCAGCAGTGCATGGACAGGGGGCTACGAGCAGTACTTC	CASSAWTGGYEQYF
.	.	TRBV3-1/TRBV3-2	TRBJ1-2	TGTGCCAGCAGACACCGGGACATACCTTCACTTTTTTCCTATGGCTACACCTTC	CASRHRDIPSLFSYGYTF
.	.	TRBV6-5	TRBJ1-1	TGTGCCAGCAGTTGGCCCGGCGCGGTAGCTTTCTTT	CASSWPGAVAFF
TRBD2	.	TRBV5-1	TRBJ2-7	TGCGCCAGCAGCTTGGATAGCGGGGGACTCAAGCAGTACTTC	CASSLDSGGLKQYF
.	.	TRBV6-5	TRBJ1-1	TGTGCCAGCAGTTCCGTACAGGTTAAGACTGAAGCTTTCTTT	CASSSVQVKTEAFF